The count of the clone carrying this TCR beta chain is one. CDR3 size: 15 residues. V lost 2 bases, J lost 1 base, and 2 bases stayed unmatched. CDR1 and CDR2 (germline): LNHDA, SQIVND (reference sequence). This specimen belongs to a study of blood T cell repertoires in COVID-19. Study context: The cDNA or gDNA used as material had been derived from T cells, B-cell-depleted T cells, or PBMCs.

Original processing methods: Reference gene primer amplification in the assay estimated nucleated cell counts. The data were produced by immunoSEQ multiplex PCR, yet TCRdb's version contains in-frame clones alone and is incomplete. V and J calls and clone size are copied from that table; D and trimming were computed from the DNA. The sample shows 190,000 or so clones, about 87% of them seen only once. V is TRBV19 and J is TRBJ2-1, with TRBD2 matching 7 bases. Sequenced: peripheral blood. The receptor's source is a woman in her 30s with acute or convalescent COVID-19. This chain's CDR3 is CASSIRSGSYNEQFF. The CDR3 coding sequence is TGTGCCAGTAGTATACGTAGCGGGTCCTACAATGAGCAGTTCTTC.